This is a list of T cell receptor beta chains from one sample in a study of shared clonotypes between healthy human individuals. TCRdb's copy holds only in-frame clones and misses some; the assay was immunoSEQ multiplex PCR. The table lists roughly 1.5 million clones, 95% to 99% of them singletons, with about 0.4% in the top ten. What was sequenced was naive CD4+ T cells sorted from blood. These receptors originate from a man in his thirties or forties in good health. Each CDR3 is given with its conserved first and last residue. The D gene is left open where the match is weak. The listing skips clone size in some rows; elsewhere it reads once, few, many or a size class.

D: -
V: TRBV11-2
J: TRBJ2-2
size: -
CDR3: CASSFPPGGELFF
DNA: TGTGCCAGCAGCTTCCCCCCAGGTGGGGAGCTGTTTTTT

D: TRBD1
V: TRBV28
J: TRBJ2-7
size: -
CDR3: CASSSLQGAGEQYF
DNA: TGTGCCAGCAGTTCTTTACAGGGGGCAGGGGAGCAGTACTTC

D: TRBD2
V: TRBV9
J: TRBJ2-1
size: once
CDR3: CASSVTGTSGIDEQFF
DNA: TGTGCCAGCAGCGTGACCGGGACTAGCGGGATAGACGAGCAGTTCTTC

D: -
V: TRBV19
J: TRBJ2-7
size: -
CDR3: CASSIEAGVTYEQYF
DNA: TGTGCCAGTAGTATAGAAGCAGGGGTCACCTACGAGCAGTACTTC

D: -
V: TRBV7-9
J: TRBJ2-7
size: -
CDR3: CASSLFGGWTYEQYF
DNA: TGTGCCAGCAGCTTATTCGGGGGATGGACCTACGAGCAGTACTTC

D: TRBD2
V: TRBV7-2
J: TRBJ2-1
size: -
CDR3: CASSVLAGVQSSYNEQFF
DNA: TGTGCCAGCAGCGTCCTAGCGGGAGTCCAGAGCTCCTACAATGAGCAGTTCTTC

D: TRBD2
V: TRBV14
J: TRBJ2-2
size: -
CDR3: CASSLRLAGLNTGELFF
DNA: TGTGCCAGCAGCCTACGACTAGCGGGACTGAACACCGGGGAGCTGTTTTTT

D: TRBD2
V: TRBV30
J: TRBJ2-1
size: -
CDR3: CAWSRLAGEQFF
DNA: TGTGCCTGGTCGAGACTAGCGGGTGAGCAGTTCTTC

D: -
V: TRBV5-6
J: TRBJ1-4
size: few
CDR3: CASSMNRRINEKLFF
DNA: TGTGCCAGCAGCATGAATCGGAGAATCAATGAAAAACTGTTTTTT

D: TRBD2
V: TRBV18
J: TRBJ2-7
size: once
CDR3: CASSAGTSGIYEQYF
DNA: TGTGCCAGCTCAGCCGGGACTAGCGGGATCTACGAGCAGTACTTC

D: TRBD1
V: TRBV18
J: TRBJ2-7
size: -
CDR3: CASSPGQGSGEQYF
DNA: TGTGCCAGCTCACCGGGACAGGGCTCTGGGGAGCAGTACTTC

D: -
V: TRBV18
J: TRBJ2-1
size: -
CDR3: CASSPPASARNEQFF
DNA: TGTGCCAGCTCACCACCGGCTAGCGCTAGGAATGAGCAGTTCTTC

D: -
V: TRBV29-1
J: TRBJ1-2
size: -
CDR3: CSVVVGLNGYTF
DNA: TGCAGCGTTGTAGTGGGCTTAAATGGCTACACCTTC

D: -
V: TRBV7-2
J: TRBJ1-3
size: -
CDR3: CASNQGSGNTIYF
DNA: TGTGCCAGCAATCAAGGCTCTGGAAACACCATATATTTT

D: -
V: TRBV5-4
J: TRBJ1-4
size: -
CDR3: CASSLMEFSEKLFF
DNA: TGTGCCAGCAGCTTGATGGAGTTCAGTGAAAAACTGTTTTTT

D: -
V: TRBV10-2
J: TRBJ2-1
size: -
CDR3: CASSEGGWGNEQFF
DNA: TGCGCCAGCAGTGAGGGGGGATGGGGAAATGAGCAGTTCTTC

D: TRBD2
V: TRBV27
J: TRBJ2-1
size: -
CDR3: CASSLIAGTYNEQFF
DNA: TGTGCCAGCAGTCTAATAGCGGGAACCTACAATGAGCAGTTCTTC

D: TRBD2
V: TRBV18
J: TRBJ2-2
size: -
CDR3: CASSPSGRAAGELFF
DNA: TGTGCCAGCTCCCCTAGCGGGAGGGCTGCCGGGGAGCTGTTTTTT

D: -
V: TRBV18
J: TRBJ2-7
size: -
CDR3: CASSTRGLTGAISYEQYF
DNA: TGTGCCAGCTCAACACGGGGGCTCACGGGGGCGATATCCTACGAGCAGTACTTC

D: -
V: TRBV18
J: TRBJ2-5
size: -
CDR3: CASSRPQETQYF
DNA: TGTGCCAGCTCACGACCACAAGAGACCCAGTACTTC

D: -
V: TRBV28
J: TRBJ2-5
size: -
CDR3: CASNSGISQWETQYF
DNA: TGTGCCAGCAACTCAGGTATTAGCCAGTGGGAGACCCAGTACTTC

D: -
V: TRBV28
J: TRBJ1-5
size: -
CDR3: CASSLPGSDQPQHF
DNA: TGTGCCAGCAGTCTTCCAGGGAGCGATCAGCCCCAGCATTTT

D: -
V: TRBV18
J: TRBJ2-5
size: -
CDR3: CASSPLHNIQETQYF
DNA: TGTGCCAGCTCACCACTACATAACATCCAAGAGACCCAGTACTTC

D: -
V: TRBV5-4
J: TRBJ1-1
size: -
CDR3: CASSLERNTEAFF
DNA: TGTGCCAGCAGCTTGGAAAGGAACACTGAAGCTTTCTTT

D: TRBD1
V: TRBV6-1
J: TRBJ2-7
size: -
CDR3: CASSGPTEGRGSYEQYF
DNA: TGTGCCAGCAGTGGCCCCACTGAGGGCAGGGGGTCCTACGAGCAGTACTTC

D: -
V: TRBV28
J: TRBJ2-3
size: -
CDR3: CASSPTLGTDTQYF
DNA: TGTGCCAGCAGCCCTACTCTAGGCACAGATACGCAGTATTTT

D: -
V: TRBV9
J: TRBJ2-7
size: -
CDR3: CASSASVANYEQYF
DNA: TGTGCCAGCAGCGCCTCGGTTGCCAACTACGAGCAGTACTTC

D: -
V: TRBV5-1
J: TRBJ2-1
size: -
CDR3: CASRPPGNEQFF
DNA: TGCGCCAGCAGACCGCCGGGAAATGAGCAGTTCTTC

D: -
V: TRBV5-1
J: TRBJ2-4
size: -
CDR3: CASSLFPALAKNIQYF
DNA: TGCGCCAGCAGCTTGTTCCCCGCGCTAGCCAAAAACATTCAGTACTTC